One TCR beta chain is described in this entry. This entry is derived from a study of T cell repertoires in cytomegalovirus infection. The CDR3 contains 14 residues. Trimming took off 8 bases at V and 4 bases at J, with 17 bases between the two ends. Germline V gives CDR1 MDHEN, CDR2 SYDVKM. Using its own MiXCR run on the reads, TCRdb lists one record per CDR3 protein. The sample carries over 300,000 distinct CDR3 sequences, 15% to 20% recorded once. The sequence was collected from a human donor in good health (CMV status not recorded). Some clones in this sample may be carry-over from other donors' samples. The source material was PBMCs. The chain recombines TRBV28 with TRBJ1-1, with TRBD1 as a possible D gene (5 bases). CDR3 in amino acids: CASRPGGTGTEAFF. Here the CDR3 DNA reads TGTGCCAGCCGCCCCGGGGGGACCGGCACTGAAGCTTTCTTT.